One sample yielded the 28 T cell receptor beta chains listed below, sequenced in a study of shared T cell receptors in the human thymus. Clones were sequenced by immunoSEQ multiplex PCR, and TCRdb holds only the in-frame ones, with some missing. This sample has about 500,000 clones; approximately 80% occur once, and the top ten carry more than 0.01%. These same data were also listed under a study on human thymus T cells.

The material sequenced was thymocytes. Receptors were obtained from a boy in the first two years of life with a congenital heart defect.

This clone occurred a few times. The gene calls are TRBV4-2 and TRBJ2-1; 10 positions match TRBD2. After removal of 0 bases from V and 0 bases from J, the junction contained 5 bases not matched to a gene. CDR1 and CDR2 from the germline V gene are LGHNA and YNFKEQ. This CDR3 comprises 18 residues. CDR3 bases: TGTGCCAGCAGCCAAGATTTCCAGCGGGAGGGCTCCTACAATGAGCAGTTCTTC. It encodes CASSQDFQREGSYNEQFF.

The chain has TRBV14 and TRBJ1-1, with D perhaps matching TRBD1 (5 bases). CDR3 length: 15 residues. The V and J ends lost 4 bases and 5 bases respectively, with 17 bases between them. Germline CDR1 reads SGHDN; CDR2 reads FVKESK. CDR3 in amino acids: CASSRLRELGTEAFF. The DNA of the CDR3 is TGTGCCAGCAGCCGCCTCAGGGAATTGGGGACTGAAGCTTTCTTT.

On this clone itself: Other DNA sequences within the sample encode an identical CDR3. The chain joins TRBV30 to TRBJ2-7; D is undetermined. With 1 base removed from V and 0 bases from J, the gap between germline ends came to 10 bases. In germline, CDR1 is GTSNPN, CDR2 SVGIG (reference sequence). This CDR3 is built from 14 residues. In nucleotides, the CDR3 is TGTGCCTGGAGTGAATTCCGGAGCTCCTACGAGCAGTACTTC. This encodes CAWSEFRSSYEQYF.

The V call is TRBV6-6, the J call TRBJ2-3, with TRBD2 matching over 8 bases. With V trimmed by 8 bases and J by 3 bases, 7 bases remained unmatched. CDR3 size: 14 residues. In germline, CDR1 is MNHNY, CDR2 SVGAGI (reference sequence). The CDR3 is CASGQGLVTDTQYF. The DNA for the CDR3 is TGTGCCAGCGGTCAGGGACTAGTTACAGATACGCAGTATTTT.

This sequence joins TRBV5-8 and TRBJ1-5, with 7 bases fitting TRBD1. Germline V gene sequence: CDR1 SGHTS, CDR2 YDEGEE. This CDR3 comprises 17 residues. The junction had 18 bases not matched to a gene; V was cut back by 2 bases and J by 10 bases. In DNA, the CDR3 is TGTGCCAGCAGCTTCCTACGGACAGGCACCCTAGAGTCACCCCAGCATTTT. Its protein is CASSFLRTGTLESPQHF.

The V gene is TRBV6-5, the J gene TRBJ2-1, with 7 bases identical to TRBD2. Germline loops: CDR1 MNHEY, CDR2 SVGAGI. Losses at the gene ends were 5 bases for V and 5 bases for J; bases not matched to a gene: 3. This CDR3 has 13 residues. In DNA form, the CDR3 reads TGTGCCAGCAGTCCCGGGGGGAACAATGAGCAGTTCTTC. It yields the protein CASSPGGNNEQFF.

The chain joins TRBV7-8 to TRBJ2-2; 12 nucleotides match TRBD2. This CDR3 is 19 amino acids long. The germline V gene encodes CDR1 SGHVS and CDR2 FQNEAQ. V trimming: 5 bases; J trimming: 0 bases; junction bases outside the gene matches: 10. Here the CDR3 reads CASSPRTSGNDSNTGELFF. CDR3 sequence (DNA): TGTGCCAGCAGCCCCCGGACTAGCGGGAACGACTCGAACACCGGGGAGCTGTTTTTT.

The J gene is TRBJ1-3, the V gene TRBV28; 8 bases are a match to TRBD1. The CDR3 sequence is 15 residues long. Germline-derived CDR1 and CDR2 are MDHEN and SYDVKM. V lost 3 bases and J lost 2; bases outside the gene matches: 3. The CDR3 spells CASSFRGLTGNTIYF. CDR3 nucleotides: TGTGCCAGCAGTTTCAGGGGGCTGACTGGAAACACCATATATTTT. The full variable domain, in which reference TRBV28 and TRBJ1-3 provide the parts outside the CDR3, is DVKVTQSSRYLVKRTGEKVFLECVQDMDHENMFWYRQDPGLGLRLIYFSYDVKMKEKGDIPEGYSVSREKKERFSLILESASTNQTSMYLCASSFRGLTGNTIYFGEGSWLTVV.

This clone was seen a few times. The chain employs TRBV29-1 and TRBJ1-3, with D perhaps TRBD1 (5 bases). Germline V gene data show CDR1 as SQVTM and CDR2 as ANQGSEA. V lost 7 bases to trimming and J lost 6 bases, with 13 bases between them. The CDR3 is 12 residues long. CDR3 sequence (DNA): TGCAGCGGACAGTTTAAGGAAAACACCATATATTTT. Amino acids: CSGQFKENTIYF. The variable domain in full, with the rest retrieved from reference TRBV29-1 and TRBJ1-3, is SAVISQKPSRDICQRGTSLTIQCQVDSQVTMMFWYRQQPGQSLTLIATANQGSEATYESGFVIDKFPISRPNLTFSTLTVSNMSPEDSSIYLCSGQFKENTIYFGEGSWLTVV.

The genes are TRBV19 and TRBJ2-1; TRBD2 is a possible D gene (7 bases). CDR1 LNHDA and CDR2 SQIVND come from the germline V gene (reference sequence). V shed 6 bases and J shed 4 bases, with 19 bases lying between them. CDR3 length: 16 amino acids. The CDR3 loop reads CASRVGGASLYNEQFF. The CDR3, as DNA: TGTGCCAGTAGGGTAGGGGGGGCTTCCCTATACAATGAGCAGTTCTTC. Combining the CDR3 with reference TRBV19 and TRBJ2-1 gives the whole variable domain DGGITQSPKYLFRKEGQNVTLSCEQNLNHDAMYWYRQDPGQGLRLIYYSQIVNDFQKGDIAEGYSVSREKKESFPLTVTSAQKNPTAFYLCASRVGGASLYNEQFFGPGTRLTVL.

The CDR3 DNA reads as TGTGCCAGCAGCTTGGCAGGACTAGCGTCCACAGAAGCTCCTTGCGAGCAGTACTTC. Residues: CASSLAGLASTEAPCEQYF. The V call is TRBV5-4, the J call TRBJ2-7; TRBD2 agrees at 9 bases. After removal of 0 bases from V and 6 bases from J, the junction contained 19 bases not matched to a gene. From germline, CDR1 is SGHNT and CDR2 YYREEE (reference sequence). CDR3 size: 19 residues.

The chain uses TRBV27 and TRBJ2-7; 7 bases align to TRBD1. V lost 2 bases to trimming and J lost 7 bases; unmatched junction nucleotides: 11. Per germline, CDR1 MNHEY and CDR2 SMNVEV (reference sequence). This CDR3 contains 15 residues. CDR3 in DNA: TGTGCCAGCAGTTTAGGTGGACAGGCTCCTCGGGAGCAGTACTTC. It specifies CASSLGGQAPREQYF.

The chain combines TRBV28 with TRBJ1-2, with 9 bases identical to TRBD1. Germline lookup yields CDR1 MDHEN and CDR2 SYDVKM. The V gene end was trimmed by 8 bases and the J gene end by 4 bases; junction bases not matched to a gene: 14. The CDR3 is made up of 16 amino acids. CDR3 sequence: CASDSGTGLISYGYTF. The CDR3 region has the DNA TGTGCCAGCGATTCCGGGACAGGGCTTATAAGCTATGGCTACACCTTC.

CDR3: CASSHGGARGDMNTEAFF. In DNA form, the CDR3 reads TGTGCCAGCAGCCACGGGGGGGCTCGGGGAGATATGAACACTGAAGCTTTCTTT. This chain connects TRBV7-3 to TRBJ1-1, with TRBD1 as a possible D gene (6 bases). CDR1 and CDR2 from the germline V gene are SGHTA and FQGTGA. The CDR3 extends over 18 amino acids. Trimming stripped 5 bases from V and 0 bases from J, with 22 bases between.

The chain's CDR3 is CASSLGGGMETQYF. The DNA for the CDR3 is TGTGCCAGCAGCTTAGGCGGGGGGATGGAGACCCAGTACTTC. This chain connects TRBV7-2 to TRBJ2-5; 8 bases are a match to TRBD2. The CDR3 has 14 amino acids. The V gene end was trimmed by 1 base and the J gene end by 5 bases; junction bases not matched to a gene: 3. The germline V gene encodes CDR1 SGHTA and CDR2 FQGNSA.

The rearrangement joins TRBV4-2 to TRBJ2-1; D not resolved. V gave up 0 bases and J gave up 0 bases, with 9 bases separating them. Germline CDR1 LGHNA, CDR2 YNFKEQ. The CDR3 has 16 amino acids. The CDR3: CASSQDSASSYNEQFF. In DNA, the CDR3 is TGTGCCAGCAGCCAAGACTCCGCTAGCTCCTACAATGAGCAGTTCTTC.

This clone was counted once. The V and J genes are TRBV18 and TRBJ2-5, with 7 bases aligning to TRBD1. The CDR3 is made up of 16 amino acids. Trimming took 1 base from V and 1 from J; bases not matched to a gene: 6. Germline assignment: CDR1 KGHSH and CDR2 LQKENI. CDR3 nucleotides: TGTGCCAGCTCACCACTCGAGGCAGGGGGCCAAGAGACCCAGTACTTC. This translates into CASSPLEAGGQETQYF. The full variable domain, rest sourced from reference TRBV18 and TRBJ2-5, is NAGVMQNPRHLVRRRGQEARLRCSPMKGHSHVYWYRQLPEEGLKFMVYLQKENIIDESGMPKERFSAEFPKEGPSILRIQQVVRGDSAAYFCASSPLEAGGQETQYFGPGTRLLVL.

The V call is TRBV9, the J call TRBJ1-2, with D perhaps matching TRBD1 (6 bases). Trimming took off 0 bases at V and 0 bases at J, with 12 bases between the two ends. The germline gives CDR1 SGDLS, CDR2 YYNGEE. This CDR3 is 16 amino acids long. CDR3 amino acids: CASSVEGEGANYGYTF. In nucleotides, the CDR3 is TGTGCCAGCAGCGTAGAGGGGGAGGGCGCTAACTATGGCTACACCTTC.

This rearrangement joins TRBV5-1 to TRBJ1-3; weak D call: TRBD1 (5 bases). V lost 2 bases, J lost 1 base, and 13 bases lay in between. Germline lookup yields CDR1 SGHRS and CDR2 YFSETQ. This CDR3 region has 16 residues. CDR3 DNA sequence: TGCGCCAGCAGCTTCGGGGGTTTACCATCTGGAAACACCATATATTTT. It encodes CASSFGGLPSGNTIYF.

The V and J genes are TRBV6-5 and TRBJ2-1; perhaps TRBD2 as D (6 bases). Germline lookup yields CDR1 MNHEY and CDR2 SVGAGI. The CDR3 spans 14 residues. V was shortened by 7 bases and J by 6 bases, with 16 bases between the two germline ends. CDR3 DNA sequence: TGTGCCAGCATCGGGGCGGGAACGGGCAATGAGCAGTTCTTC. Translated: CASIGAGTGNEQFF.

V gene TRBV27 combines with J gene TRBJ1-5; 8 bases line up with TRBD1. The CDR3 is 15 residues long. CDR1 is MNHEY and CDR2 is SMNVEV in the germline V gene (reference sequence). Unmatched junction bases numbered 3, after V lost 5 bases and J lost 0 bases. CDR3 amino acids: CASSTTGASNQPQHF. CDR3 in DNA: TGTGCCAGCAGTACGACAGGGGCTAGCAATCAGCCCCAGCATTTT.

The chain uses TRBV9 and TRBJ2-3; possible D gene TRBD2, 7 bases. The CDR3 is 15 amino acids. Trimming left V 6 bases short and J 1 base short, with 15 bases between. Per the germline V gene, CDR1 is SGDLS and CDR2 is YYNGEE. CDR3 coding DNA: TGTGCCAGCAACCCGACGGGGGGCGGCACAGATACGCAGTATTTT. Protein product: CASNPTGGGTDTQYF.

J is TRBJ2-1 and V is TRBV6-1; 8 bases match TRBD2. V gave up 0 bases and J gave up 6 bases; unmatched junction bases: 16. The CDR3 extends over 19 amino acids. The germline V gene encodes CDR1 MNHNS and CDR2 SASEGT. Here the CDR3 reads CASSEAPRGSWTSPNEQFF. The CDR3 bases are TGTGCCAGCAGTGAAGCTCCCAGGGGATCCTGGACTAGCCCCAATGAGCAGTTCTTC.

The chain has TRBV27 and TRBJ2-3, with 7 bases fitting TRBD1. Trimming at V came to 4 bases and at J to 4 bases, leaving 8 bases not matched to a gene. The CDR3 is made up of 15 amino acids. The V gene's germline CDR1 is MNHEY and CDR2 SMNVEV (reference sequence). CDR3 residues: CASSYQTGAADTQYF. DNA for the CDR3: TGTGCCAGCAGTTACCAAACAGGGGCGGCAGATACGCAGTATTTT.

This chain connects TRBV7-2 to TRBJ1-5; D unclear. The germline gives CDR1 SGHTA, CDR2 FQGNSA. The CDR3 runs to 15 residues. The V end lost 5 bases, the J end lost 0 bases, and 11 bases lay between the germline ends. CDR3 nucleotide sequence: TGTGCCAGCAGCCCGACACGTCATAGCAATCAGCCCCAGCATTTT. Protein product: CASSPTRHSNQPQHF.

This clone was seen only once. V and J are TRBV13 and TRBJ2-3; D remains unclear. Germline CDR1 PRHDT, CDR2 FYEKMQ (reference sequence). CDR3 size: 13 residues. Trimming left V 1 base short and J 3 bases short, with 5 bases between. The CDR3 DNA reads TGTGCCAGCAGCTTAGTACGGACAGATACGCAGTATTTT. This translates into CASSLVRTDTQYF.

J is TRBJ2-7 and V is TRBV4-2; 10 nucleotides line up with TRBD2. V shed 0 bases, J shed 6 bases, and the junction held 5 bases outside the gene matches. This CDR3 has 15 residues. Germline loops: CDR1 LGHNA, CDR2 YNFKEQ. The CDR3 protein is CASSQEAGGLSEQYF. The CDR3 nucleotides are TGTGCCAGCAGCCAAGAAGCGGGAGGGCTATCCGAGCAGTACTTC.

The rearrangement uses TRBV19 and TRBJ2-5, with 8 bases identical to TRBD2. Germline loops: CDR1 LNHDA, CDR2 SQIVND (reference sequence). CDR3 length: 16 residues. V lost 4 bases to trimming and J lost 5 bases; unmatched junction nucleotides: 12. In DNA, the CDR3 is TGTGCCAGTAGTAGTCAGCGGGGGATGGTCCCGGAGACCCAGTACTTC. Its protein is CASSSQRGMVPETQYF. The full variable domain, its missing parts supplied by reference TRBV19 and TRBJ2-5, is DGGITQSPKYLFRKEGQNVTLSCEQNLNHDAMYWYRQDPGQGLRLIYYSQIVNDFQKGDIAEGYSVSREKKESFPLTVTSAQKNPTAFYLCASSSQRGMVPETQYFGPGTRLLVL.